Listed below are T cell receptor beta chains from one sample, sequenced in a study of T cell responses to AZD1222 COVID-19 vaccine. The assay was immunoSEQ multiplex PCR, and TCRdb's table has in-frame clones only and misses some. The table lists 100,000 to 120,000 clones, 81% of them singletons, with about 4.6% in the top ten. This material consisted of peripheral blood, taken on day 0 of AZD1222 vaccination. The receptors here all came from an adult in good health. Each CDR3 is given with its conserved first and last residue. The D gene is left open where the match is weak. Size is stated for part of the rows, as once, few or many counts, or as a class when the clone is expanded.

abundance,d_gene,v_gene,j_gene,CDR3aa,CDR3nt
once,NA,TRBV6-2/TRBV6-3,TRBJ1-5,CASSYSTRNQPQHF,TGTGCCAGCAGTTACTCGACTCGAAATCAGCCCCAGCATTTT
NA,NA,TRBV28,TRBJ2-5,CASSGGQGTGKKTQYF,TGTGCCAGCAGCGGCGGGCAGGGAACGGGTAAAAAGACCCAGTACTTC
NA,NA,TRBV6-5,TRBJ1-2,CASSYREYSYGYTF,TGTGCCAGCAGTTACCGAGAGTACAGCTATGGCTACACCTTC
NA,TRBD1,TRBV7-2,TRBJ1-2,CASSSGTDVYGYTF,TGTGCCAGCAGCTCCGGGACAGATGTATATGGCTACACCTTC
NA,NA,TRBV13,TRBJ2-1,CASSLGQNPYNEQFF,TGTGCCAGCAGCTTAGGGCAGAACCCCTACAATGAGCAGTTCTTC
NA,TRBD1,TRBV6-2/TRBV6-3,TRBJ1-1,CASSRTGQYTEAFF,TGTGCCAGCAGTCGGACAGGGCAATACACTGAAGCTTTCTTT
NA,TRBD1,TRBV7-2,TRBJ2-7,CASSNSPGQGFGEQYF,TGTGCCAGCAGCAACTCACCGGGACAGGGGTTTGGCGAGCAGTACTTC
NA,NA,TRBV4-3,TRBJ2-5,CASSQDEVGETQYF,TGCGCCAGCAGCCAAGATGAGGTGGGAGAGACCCAGTACTTC
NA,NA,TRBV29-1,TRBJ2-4,CSVESRGTNIQYF,TGCAGCGTTGAGTCCAGGGGAACGAACATTCAGTACTTC
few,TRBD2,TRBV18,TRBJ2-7,CASSPPSGSNEYEQYF,TGTGCCAGCTCACCACCTAGCGGGAGTAATGAGTACGAGCAGTACTTC
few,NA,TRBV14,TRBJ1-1,CASSLPGQNTEAFF,TGTGCCAGCAGCCTTCCGGGACAGAACACTGAAGCTTTCTTT
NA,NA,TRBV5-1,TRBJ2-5,CASSGGQLLQETQYF,TGCGCCAGCAGCGGTGGACAGCTCCTCCAAGAGACCCAGTACTTC
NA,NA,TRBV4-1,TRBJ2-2,CASSQEDRNTGELFF,TGCGCCAGCAGCCAAGAGGACAGGAACACCGGGGAGCTGTTTTTT
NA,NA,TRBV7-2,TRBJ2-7,CASSSYNAYEQYF,TGTGCCAGCAGCTCCTATAATGCGTACGAGCAGTACTTC
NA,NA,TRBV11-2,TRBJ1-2,CASSYRQEISNYGYTF,TGTGCCAGCAGCTATCGACAGGAGATATCTAACTATGGCTACACCTTC
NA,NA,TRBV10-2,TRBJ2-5,CASSGRRETQYF,TGCGCCAGCAGTGGCCGTAGAGAGACCCAGTACTTC
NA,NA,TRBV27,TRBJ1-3,CASRLSSGNTIYF,TGTGCCAGCAGACTTAGCTCTGGAAACACCATATATTTT
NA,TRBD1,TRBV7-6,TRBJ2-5,CASSLAPGGSGTQYF,TGTGCCAGCAGCTTAGCCCCAGGGGGCTCGGGGACCCAGTACTTC
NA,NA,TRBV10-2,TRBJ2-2,CASRSVQGSGELFF,TGCGCCAGCAGATCGGTTCAGGGGTCCGGGGAGCTGTTTTTT
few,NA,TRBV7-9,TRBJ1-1,CASSFQGSGDLNTEAFF,TGTGCCAGCAGCTTTCAAGGGTCCGGGGACCTGAACACTGAAGCTTTCTTT
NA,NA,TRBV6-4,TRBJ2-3,CASSPGPSTDTQYF,TGTGCCAGCAGTCCTGGCCCTAGCACAGATACGCAGTATTTT
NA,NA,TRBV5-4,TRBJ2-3,CASSSILFGDTQYF,TGTGCCAGCAGCTCGATACTATTTGGAGATACGCAGTATTTT
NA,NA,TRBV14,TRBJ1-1,CASSLGLNTEAFF,TGTGCCAGCAGCCTCGGACTGAACACTGAAGCTTTCTTT
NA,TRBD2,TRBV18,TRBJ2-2,CASSPRRLAADTGELFF,TGTGCCAGCTCACCACGAAGACTAGCCGCTGACACCGGGGAGCTGTTTTTT